This T cell receptor (beta chain) was sequenced in a study of T cells expressing NK-cell markers. This CDR3 is 14 amino acids long. TCRdb reanalyzed the 5' RACE reads and collapses them to one entry per CDR3 protein, without DNA. The sample has 400,000 to 500,000 distinct CDR3 sequences. The sequenced sample consisted of blood T cells: a sorted CD56 or NKG2C T cell subset, CD4+ or CD8+ T cells, or bulk PBMC T cells (not recorded which). The chain recombines TRBV12-3 or TRBV12-4 with TRBJ1-3; with no DNA, the TCRdb D assignment of TRBD1 cannot be verified. The receptor comes from a woman aged 18-70 years in good health. The chain's CDR3 is CASRRQGGGNTIYF.